This TCR beta chain was sequenced for a study of cytomegalovirus exposure and HLA in healthy donors. Study context: The use of the same platform for the roughly 120 validation repertoires and the 550 to 700 first-cohort repertoires was reported by a later analysis.

This clone has just one count. Assay used: immunoSEQ multiplex PCR; TCRdb lists only in-frame clones, some missing. The sample has 150,000 to 200,000 clones, 85% seen once. Trimming removed 5 bases at V and 7 bases at J, with 9 bases between. The CDR3 loop spans 11 amino acids. Germline loops: CDR1 SNHLY, CDR2 FYNNEI. The receptor was isolated from a man between 18 and 29 years old in good health and CMV-seropositive. V usage is TRBV2 and J usage is TRBJ2-7, with a tentative D call TRBD1 (6 bases). Input material: PBMCs. CDR3 amino acids: CASSRTAEQYF. The DNA of the CDR3 is TGTGCCAGCAGTAGGACAGCAGAGCAGTACTTC.